Each of the 24 T cell receptor beta chains below was sequenced from the same sample in a study of T cell changes during pregnancy in multiple sclerosis. Clones were read by immunoSEQ multiplex PCR, and TCRdb kept only the in-frame ones, dropping some. Of roughly 48,000 clones listed, approximately 92% are singletons. Here the sequenced sample was CD4+ T cells from peripheral blood mononuclear cells, taken in the third trimester of pregnancy. The receptors here all came from a female donor with multiple sclerosis, enrolled in a pregnancy study.

V usage is TRBV27 and J usage is TRBJ1-1; the D gene is possibly TRBD1 (5 bases). Germline V gene data show CDR1 as MNHEY and CDR2 as SMNVEV (reference sequence). Trimming stripped 6 bases from V and 1 base from J, with 12 bases between. CDR3 length: 14 residues. The CDR3 nucleotides are TGTGCCAGCAGGCGCGGGGCCACGAACACTGAAGCTTTCTTT. It codes for CASRRGATNTEAFF.

This clone has only one observation. The chain recombines TRBV9 with TRBJ2-3; 7 bases map to TRBD2. The CDR3 extends over 14 amino acids. The ends lost 4 bases at V and 1 base at J; junction bases unmatched: 3. Germline values: CDR1 SGDLS, CDR2 YYNGEE. The CDR3 region has the DNA TGTGCCAGCAGCCCGGGACTACGCACAGATACGCAGTATTTT. Amino acid sequence: CASSPGLRTDTQYF.

The chain combines TRBV15 with TRBJ2-1; a possible D gene is TRBD2 (6 bases). V was pared by 4 bases and J by 3 bases, with 10 bases between. Germline CDR1 is LNHNV and CDR2 is YYDKDF (reference sequence). This CDR3 is built from 14 residues. DNA for the CDR3: TGTGCCACCAGCACCGGGACTGTCTACAATGAGCAGTTCTTC. Its translation: CATSTGTVYNEQFF.

This chain connects TRBV7-2 to TRBJ2-1; 13 bases fit TRBD2. The length of the CDR3 is 16 residues. CDR1 and CDR2 from the germline V gene are SGHTA and FQGNSA. Trimming took 5 bases from V and 7 from J; bases not matched to a gene: 8. The CDR3 is CASSPQTSGGPNEQFF. The CDR3 region has the DNA TGTGCCAGCAGCCCCCAGACTAGCGGGGGGCCTAATGAGCAGTTCTTC.

The J gene is TRBJ2-1, the V gene TRBV28, with TRBD1 identical over 10 bases. This CDR3 comprises 15 residues. Trimming took 6 bases from V and 7 from J; bases not matched to a gene: 9. Germline CDR1 reads MDHEN; CDR2 reads SYDVKM. The CDR3: CASSPDRGRWNEQFF. CDR3 nucleotide sequence: TGTGCCAGCAGCCCCGACAGGGGGCGATGGAATGAGCAGTTCTTC. The whole variable domain, filled in from reference TRBV28 and TRBJ2-1, reads DVKVTQSSRYLVKRTGEKVFLECVQDMDHENMFWYRQDPGLGLRLIYFSYDVKMKEKGDIPEGYSVSREKKERFSLILESASTNQTSMYLCASSPDRGRWNEQFFGPGTRLTVL.

The CDR3 DNA reads TGTGCCAGCAGAAAATCATTAGGGAGCGGCTACGAGCAGTACTTC. The encoded protein is CASRKSLGSGYEQYF. V gene TRBV27 combines with J gene TRBJ2-7, with D possibly being TRBD2 (5 bases). CDR1 is MNHEY, CDR2 SMNVEV, per germline (reference sequence). V was clipped by 6 bases and J by 3 bases, with 18 bases between them. The CDR3 consists of 15 residues.

The chain couples TRBV2 to TRBJ1-5, with a tentative D call TRBD1 (5 bases). The CDR3 runs 13 residues. Looked up from germline, CDR1 is SNHLY and CDR2 is FYNNEI. V gave up 5 bases and J gave up 0 bases, with 5 bases separating them. The CDR3 nucleotides read TGTGCCAGCAGTCAGGGTAGCAATCAGCCCCAGCATTTT. Residues: CASSQGSNQPQHF.

This clone has just one count. This sequence joins TRBV6-4 and TRBJ2-1, with a weak D call TRBD1 (5 bases). Germline loops: CDR1 MRHNA, CDR2 SNTAGT. The CDR3 totals 15 residues. The germline V and J ends were trimmed by 3 bases and 4 bases, with 13 bases remaining between them. CDR3: CASSEQAGFYNEQFF. CDR3 DNA sequence: TGTGCCAGCAGTGAACAGGCAGGATTTTACAATGAGCAGTTCTTC.

The chain is built from TRBV5-4 and TRBJ2-1; maybe TRBD1 (5 bases). Germline loops: CDR1 SGHNT, CDR2 YYREEE (reference sequence). This CDR3 is 14 amino acids long. The V end lost 0 bases, the J end lost 8 bases, and 12 bases lay between the germline ends. The CDR3 DNA reads as TGTGCCAGCAGCTTGGTCCTGGGCAGGGATGAGCAGTTCTTC. Its protein product is CASSLVLGRDEQFF.

The chain combines TRBV28 with TRBJ1-2; 8 bases line up with TRBD1. V lost 5 bases to trimming and J lost 3 bases; unmatched junction nucleotides: 2. CDR3 length: 13 residues. Germline values: CDR1 MDHEN, CDR2 SYDVKM. CDR3: CASSRTGYYGYTF. The CDR3 DNA is TGTGCCAGCAGTCGGACAGGGTACTATGGCTACACCTTC.

The chain links TRBV2 to TRBJ1-5; 8 nucleotides agree with TRBD1. CDR1 and CDR2 (germline): SNHLY, FYNNEI. The junction had 2 bases not matched to a gene; V was cut back by 4 bases and J by 6 bases. This CDR3 region has 13 residues. This CDR3 reads CASSAGGVQPQHF. The CDR3 DNA reads as TGTGCCAGCAGTGCAGGGGGCGTTCAGCCCCAGCATTTT.

This clone was recorded only once. V usage is TRBV7-9 and J usage is TRBJ1-1; 12 nucleotides match TRBD1. The CDR3 spans 18 residues. Germline CDR1 is SEHNR and CDR2 is FQNEAQ (reference sequence). The V segment lost 1 base and the J segment 2 bases; nucleotides outside the gene matches: 8. CDR3 sequence (DNA): TGTGCCAGCAGCTTAGGTCTGGGACAGGGGGCTCGAAACACTGAAGCTTTCTTT. Protein: CASSLGLGQGARNTEAFF.

The chain's CDR3 is CASSSPFTSGLLAKNIQYF. CDR3 bases: TGTGCCAGCAGTTCTCCATTCACTAGCGGTTTACTAGCCAAAAACATTCAGTACTTC. The chain carries TRBV28 and TRBJ2-4; the match to TRBD2 covers 8 bases. V shed 4 bases, J shed 0 bases, and the junction held 14 bases outside the gene matches. The CDR3 has 19 residues. Germline CDR1 reads MDHEN; CDR2 reads SYDVKM.

The chain carries TRBV5-1 and TRBJ2-3, with 12 bases that match TRBD1. CDR3 length equals 16 residues. With V trimmed by 0 bases and J by 4 bases, 3 bases remained unmatched. From germline, CDR1 is SGHRS and CDR2 YFSETQ. In DNA form, the CDR3 reads TGCGCCAGCAGCTTGGAGGGACAGGGGGCCGCAGATACGCAGTATTTT. The encoded protein is CASSLEGQGAADTQYF.

This CDR3 reads CASSLAGTVNTEAFF. DNA for the CDR3: TGCGCCAGCAGCTTGGCCGGGACAGTGAACACTGAAGCTTTCTTT. This sequence joins TRBV5-1 and TRBJ1-1; 7 bases match TRBD1. Germline lookup yields CDR1 SGHRS and CDR2 YFSETQ. The CDR3 is made up of 15 amino acids. The junction had 2 bases not matched to a gene; V was cut back by 0 bases and J by 0 bases.

This chain connects TRBV6-5 to TRBJ1-2, with 8 bases matching TRBD1. The CDR3 is made up of 15 amino acids. The V segment lost 2 bases and the J segment 5 bases; nucleotides outside the gene matches: 7. Germline V gene lookup returns CDR1 MNHEY and CDR2 SVGAGI. The CDR3 bases are TGTGCCAGCAGTTACGGAGACAGGGGCACGTATGGCTACACCTTC. It specifies CASSYGDRGTYGYTF.

The genes are TRBV2 and TRBJ1-6, with a possible D match to TRBD1 (5 bases). V dropped 7 bases and J dropped 8 bases, with 21 bases sitting between them. CDR1 is SNHLY and CDR2 is FYNNEI in the germline V gene. The CDR3 contains 16 residues. CDR3 residues: CASKARLWPGDSPLHF. The CDR3 DNA is TGTGCCAGCAAGGCCAGATTGTGGCCGGGGGATTCACCCCTCCACTTT. Full variable domain (missing parts from reference TRBV2 and TRBJ1-6): EPEVTQTPSHQVTQMGQEVILRCVPISNHLYFYWYRQILGQKVEFLVSFYNNEISEKSEIFDDQFSVERPDGSNFTLKIRSTKLEDSAMYFCASKARLWPGDSPLHFGNGTRLTVT.

This clone is a singleton in its sample. The chain employs TRBV30 and TRBJ1-1; D remains unclear. The CDR3 loop spans 16 amino acids. V gave up 2 bases and J gave up 2 bases, with 18 bases separating them. Germline assignment: CDR1 GTSNPN and CDR2 SVGIG (reference sequence). CDR3 DNA: TGTGCCTGGAGTTTTTTCGGCCACAGAAGAAACACTGAAGCTTTCTTT. Translating gives CAWSFFGHRRNTEAFF.

The chain joins TRBV27 to TRBJ1-5; D is undetermined. This CDR3 spans 15 amino acids. With 1 base removed from V and 0 bases from J, the gap between germline ends came to 7 bases. The germline V gene encodes CDR1 MNHEY and CDR2 SMNVEV (reference sequence). The CDR3 loop reads CASSLLSRSNQPQHF. In nucleotides, the CDR3 is TGTGCCAGCAGTTTATTATCGCGTAGCAATCAGCCCCAGCATTTT.

In its sample, this clone was seen a few times. The rearrangement uses TRBV19 and TRBJ1-4, with TRBD1 as a possible D gene (5 bases). The ends were cut back, 6 bases at V and 3 bases at J, with 14 bases in the middle. This CDR3 contains 15 residues. Germline CDR1 reads LNHDA; CDR2 reads SQIVND (reference sequence). CDR3 region: CASSRRQYSNEKLFF. The DNA for the CDR3 is TGTGCCAGTAGCCGCAGACAGTATTCTAATGAAAAACTGTTTTTT. Filled out from reference TRBV19 and TRBJ1-4, the complete variable domain reads DGGITQSPKYLFRKEGQNVTLSCEQNLNHDAMYWYRQDPGQGLRLIYYSQIVNDFQKGDIAEGYSVSREKKESFPLTVTSAQKNPTAFYLCASSRRQYSNEKLFFGSGTQLSVL.

The chain carries TRBV2 and TRBJ2-7, with TRBD1 identical over 8 bases. The CDR3 sequence is 17 residues long. V gave up 11 bases and J gave up 7 bases; unmatched junction bases: 25. CDR1 is SNHLY and CDR2 is FYNNEI in the germline V gene. CDR3 nucleotides: TGTGCCGCACGAGCGGAGGACAGGGATTTGGGAACGTGGGAGCAGTACTTC. Protein product: CAARAEDRDLGTWEQYF.

V is TRBV2 and J is TRBJ1-3; D ambiguous. This CDR3 region has 15 residues. Germline CDR1 reads SNHLY; CDR2 reads FYNNEI. With 2 bases removed from V and 0 bases from J, the gap between germline ends came to 8 bases. CDR3 nucleotides: TGTGCCAGCAGTGAAATACCCAGCTCTGGAAACACCATATATTTT. It is translated as CASSEIPSSGNTIYF. The full variable domain, with the rest looked up from reference TRBV2 and TRBJ1-3, is EPEVTQTPSHQVTQMGQEVILRCVPISNHLYFYWYRQILGQKVEFLVSFYNNEISEKSEIFDDQFSVERPDGSNFTLKIRSTKLEDSAMYFCASSEIPSSGNTIYFGEGSWLTVV.

The V call is TRBV6-5, the J call TRBJ2-1; the match to TRBD2 covers 10 bases. Germline loops: CDR1 MNHEY, CDR2 SVGAGI. This CDR3 comprises 13 residues. V lost 5 bases to trimming and J lost 15 bases; unmatched junction nucleotides: 10. The CDR3 DNA sequence: TGTGCCAGCAGTAAGCGGGAGGGCAGGGCCTCGTTCTTC. As protein: CASSKREGRASFF.

The chain is built from TRBV4-1 and TRBJ2-2, with TRBD1 as a possible D gene (6 bases). Per germline, CDR1 MGHRA and CDR2 YSYEKL. This CDR3 contains 16 residues. The V gene lost 3 bases and the J gene lost 3 bases, with 14 bases spanning the gap. The CDR3 nucleotides read TGCGCCAGCAGCCACCGCCCAGGGGTTTACACCGGGGAGCTGTTTTTT. Its translation is CASSHRPGVYTGELFF.